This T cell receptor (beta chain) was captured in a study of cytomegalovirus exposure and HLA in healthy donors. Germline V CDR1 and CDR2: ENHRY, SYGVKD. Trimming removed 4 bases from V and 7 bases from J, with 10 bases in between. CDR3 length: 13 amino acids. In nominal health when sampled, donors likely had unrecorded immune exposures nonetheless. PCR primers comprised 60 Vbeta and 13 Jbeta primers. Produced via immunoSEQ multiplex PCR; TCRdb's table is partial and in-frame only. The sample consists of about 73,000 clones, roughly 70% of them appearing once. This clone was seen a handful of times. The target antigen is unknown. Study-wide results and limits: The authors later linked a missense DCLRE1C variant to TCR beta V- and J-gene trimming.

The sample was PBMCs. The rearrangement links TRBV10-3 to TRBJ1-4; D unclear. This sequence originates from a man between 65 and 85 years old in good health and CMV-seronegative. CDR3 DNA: TGTGCCATCAGTGGCGGGTTGAGTGAAAAACTGTTTTTT. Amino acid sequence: CAISGGLSEKLFF.